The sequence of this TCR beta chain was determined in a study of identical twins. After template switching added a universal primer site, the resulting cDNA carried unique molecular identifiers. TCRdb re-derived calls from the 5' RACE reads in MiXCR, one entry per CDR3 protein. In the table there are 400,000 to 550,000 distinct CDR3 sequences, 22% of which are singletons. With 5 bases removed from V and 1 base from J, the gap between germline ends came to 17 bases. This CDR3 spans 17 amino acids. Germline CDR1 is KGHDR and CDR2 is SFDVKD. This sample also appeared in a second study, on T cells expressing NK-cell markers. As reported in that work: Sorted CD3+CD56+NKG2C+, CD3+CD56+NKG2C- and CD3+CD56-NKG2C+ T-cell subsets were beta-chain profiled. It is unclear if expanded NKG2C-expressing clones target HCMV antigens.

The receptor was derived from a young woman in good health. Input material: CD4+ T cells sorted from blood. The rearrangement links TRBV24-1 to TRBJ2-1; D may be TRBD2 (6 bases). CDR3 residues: CATSAGFGGSSYNEQFF. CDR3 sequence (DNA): TGTGCCACCAGTGCGGGTTTCGGGGGATCTTCCTACAATGAGCAGTTCTTC.